The 17 T cell receptor beta chains listed next were all sequenced from one sample in a study of shared clonotypes between healthy human individuals. Data came from immunoSEQ multiplex PCR; TCRdb stores just in-frame clones and leaves some out. Counted here are over a million clones, roughly 95% occurring once; the ten biggest clones make up about 1.2%. The material sequenced was naive CD4+ T cells sorted from blood. Subset denoted: CD45RA+ positively selected. These receptors were collected from a man aged 25 to 45 in good health.

The chain combines TRBV7-9 with TRBJ1-5; D is unresolved. V dropped 6 bases and J dropped 5 bases, with 8 bases sitting between them. The CDR3 consists of 12 residues. The V gene's germline CDR1 is SEHNR and CDR2 FQNEAQ (reference sequence). The CDR3 reads CASSTFYQPQHF. Here the CDR3 DNA reads TGTGCCAGCAGTACATTTTATCAGCCCCAGCATTTT.

Regarding this clone: Different DNA sequences within this sample yield the same CDR3. The chain couples TRBV5-4 to TRBJ2-5; D unresolved. V lost 0 bases to trimming and J lost 2 bases, with 8 bases between them. CDR3 length: 14 amino acids. Per the germline V gene, CDR1 is SGHNT and CDR2 is YYREEE (reference sequence). The CDR3 sequence is CASSLVGGQETQYF. The CDR3 coding sequence is TGTGCCAGCAGCTTGGTGGGCGGACAAGAGACCCAGTACTTC.

The chain carries TRBV7-8 and TRBJ1-4; weak D call: TRBD1 (5 bases). The CDR3 contains 15 residues. Between the trimmed V and J ends, which lost 5 bases and 3 bases, there was a span of 13 bases. Germline CDR1 is SGHVS and CDR2 is FQNEAQ. The CDR3 coding sequence is TGTGCCAGCAGCAAAATCCGGGACCCTAATGAAAAACTGTTTTTT. Translated, it gives CASSKIRDPNEKLFF.

This clone was seen once. This chain links TRBV5-1 with TRBJ2-5; TRBD2 might be the D (6 bases). From germline, CDR1 is SGHRS and CDR2 YFSETQ. The length of the CDR3 is 14 residues. Trimming left V 4 bases short and J 1 base short, with 11 bases between. The CDR3 region is CASSPQAGQETQYF. The CDR3 DNA is TGCGCCAGCAGCCCCCAAGCGGGCCAAGAGACCCAGTACTTC.

The chain recombines TRBV10-3 with TRBJ1-1; 8 bases are a match to TRBD1. The CDR3 is 13 residues long. Germline CDR1 ENHRY, CDR2 SYGVKD. V was pared by 10 bases and J by 7 bases, with 11 bases of the junction left unmatched. CDR3 DNA: TGTGCCAGCTCTCGGGGACAGGACCATGAAGCTTTCTTT. Amino acids: CASSRGQDHEAFF.

This chain joins TRBV10-3 and TRBJ2-4, with TRBD1 as a possible D gene (8 bases). CDR1 ENHRY and CDR2 SYGVKD come from the germline V gene. The CDR3 is 15 amino acids. Trimming left V 6 bases short and J 4 bases short, with 16 bases between. The CDR3 is CAIRSGQGGKNIQYF. CDR3 DNA: TGTGCCATCAGATCCGGACAGGGAGGGAAAAACATTCAGTACTTC.

The chain uses TRBV18 and TRBJ2-3; 11 bases match TRBD1. CDR1 and CDR2 (germline): KGHSH, LQKENI. J gave up 1 base and V 5 bases, and 8 bases lay outside the gene matches. CDR3 length: 17 residues. The CDR3 nucleotides are TGTGCCAGCTCAAAGGGGACAGGGGGAAGACGCACAGATACGCAGTATTTT. It encodes CASSKGTGGRRTDTQYF. The full variable domain, rest sourced from reference TRBV18 and TRBJ2-3, is NAGVMQNPRHLVRRRGQEARLRCSPMKGHSHVYWYRQLPEEGLKFMVYLQKENIIDESGMPKERFSAEFPKEGPSILRIQQVVRGDSAAYFCASSKGTGGRRTDTQYFGPGTRLTVL.

The J gene is TRBJ1-1, the V gene TRBV11-2; the match to TRBD1 covers 7 bases. Germline CDR1 reads SGHAT; CDR2 reads FQNNGV. The CDR3 runs to 14 residues. The ends lost 0 bases at V and 11 bases at J; junction bases unmatched: 9. The CDR3 nucleotides read TGTGCCAGCAGCTTAGATCCGGGAGGGGGCTATGCTTTCTTT. It specifies CASSLDPGGGYAFF.

The CDR3 loop reads CASSEVASGSYNEQFF. Written as DNA, the CDR3 is TGTGCCAGCAGTGAAGTGGCTAGCGGTTCCTACAATGAGCAGTTCTTC. The V and J genes are TRBV6-1 and TRBJ2-1, with 7 nucleotides matching TRBD2. The CDR3 has 16 amino acids. Germline lookup yields CDR1 MNHNS and CDR2 SASEGT. V lost 1 base, J lost 1 base, and 4 bases stayed unmatched.

The chain is built from TRBV14 and TRBJ2-5; D gene uncertain. The V gene lost 2 bases and the J gene lost 4 bases, with 8 bases spanning the gap. The CDR3 is 13 amino acids. Germline lookup yields CDR1 SGHDN and CDR2 FVKESK. For the CDR3, the DNA is TGTGCCAGCAGCCAAAGGCCTGGAGAGACCCAGTACTTC. Translation gives CASSQRPGETQYF.

V usage is TRBV7-2 and J usage is TRBJ1-2, with a possible D match to TRBD1 (5 bases). CDR1 SGHTA and CDR2 FQGNSA come from the germline V gene. V dropped 1 base and J dropped 7 bases, with 13 bases sitting between them. The CDR3 covers 14 residues. Here the CDR3 DNA reads TGTGCCAGCAGCTTAGTAGGGGTAAATGGTGGCTACACCTTC. It codes for CASSLVGVNGGYTF.

The genes are TRBV5-5 and TRBJ2-5; D possibly corresponds to TRBD2 (6 bases). The ends were cut back, 5 bases at V and 2 bases at J, with 13 bases in the middle. Germline CDR1 reads SGHKS; CDR2 reads YYEKEE (reference sequence). There are 14 residues in the CDR3. The CDR3 DNA is TGTGCCAGCAGGATTTGGAGGGAGCAAGAGACCCAGTACTTC. This sequence encodes CASRIWREQETQYF.

This chain links TRBV11-2 with TRBJ2-3; D gene unclear. The V gene's germline CDR1 is SGHAT and CDR2 FQNNGV. V shed 0 bases and J shed 7 bases, with 5 bases lying between them. The CDR3 spans 12 residues. The CDR3 DNA reads as TGTGCCAGCAGCTTAGAGTTATATACGCAGTATTTT. Protein sequence: CASSLELYTQYF.

V is TRBV30 and J is TRBJ2-7; D could derive from TRBD1 or TRBD2 (6 bases each). This CDR3 is built from 19 residues. Per germline, CDR1 GTSNPN and CDR2 SVGIG (reference sequence). The V gene lost 0 bases and the J gene lost 4 bases, with 28 bases spanning the gap. The CDR3 bases are TGTGCCTGGAGTGTATGGGGGGACACGGAAGTCCGGAGGAGATACGAGCAGTACTTC. It yields the protein CAWSVWGDTEVRRRYEQYF.

This sequence joins TRBV5-1 and TRBJ2-7; D not resolved. The CDR3 spans 14 residues. Germline assignment: CDR1 SGHRS and CDR2 YFSETQ. V was clipped by 0 bases and J by 2 bases, with 9 bases between them. The CDR3 region has the DNA TGCGCCAGCAGCTTGGATTACGGAACCTACGAGCAGTACTTC. Its translation: CASSLDYGTYEQYF.

DNA of the CDR3: TGTGCCAGTGGGGCCTTCATGAACACTGAAGCTTTCTTT. This gives the protein CASGAFMNTEAFF. This chain connects TRBV19 to TRBJ1-1; a weak D match, TRBD1 (5 bases). The CDR3 totals 13 residues. Trimming took off 8 bases at V and 0 bases at J, with 10 bases between the two ends. Germline CDR1 reads LNHDA; CDR2 reads SQIVND (reference sequence).

This rearrangement joins TRBV6-1 to TRBJ2-1, with 12 positions matching TRBD2. The CDR3 spans 15 residues. The ends lost 0 bases at V and 9 bases at J; junction bases unmatched: 3. Germline V lookup: CDR1 MNHNS, CDR2 SASEGT. The CDR3 DNA sequence: TGTGCCAGCAGTGAAGCGGGACTAGCGGGTTTTGAGCAGTTCTTC. Encoded protein: CASSEAGLAGFEQFF.